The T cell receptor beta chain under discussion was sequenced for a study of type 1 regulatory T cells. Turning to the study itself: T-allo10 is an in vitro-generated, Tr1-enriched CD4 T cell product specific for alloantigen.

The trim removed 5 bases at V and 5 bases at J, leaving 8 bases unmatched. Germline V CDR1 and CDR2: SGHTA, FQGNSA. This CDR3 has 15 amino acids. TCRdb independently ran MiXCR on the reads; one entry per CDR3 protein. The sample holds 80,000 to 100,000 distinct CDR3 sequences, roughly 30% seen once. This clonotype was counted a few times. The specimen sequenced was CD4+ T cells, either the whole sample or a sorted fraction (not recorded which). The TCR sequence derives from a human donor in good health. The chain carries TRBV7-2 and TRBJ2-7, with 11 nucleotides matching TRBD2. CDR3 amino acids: CASSPRTSGLDEQYF. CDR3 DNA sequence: TGTGCCAGCAGCCCCCGGACTAGCGGGTTGGACGAGCAGTACTTC.